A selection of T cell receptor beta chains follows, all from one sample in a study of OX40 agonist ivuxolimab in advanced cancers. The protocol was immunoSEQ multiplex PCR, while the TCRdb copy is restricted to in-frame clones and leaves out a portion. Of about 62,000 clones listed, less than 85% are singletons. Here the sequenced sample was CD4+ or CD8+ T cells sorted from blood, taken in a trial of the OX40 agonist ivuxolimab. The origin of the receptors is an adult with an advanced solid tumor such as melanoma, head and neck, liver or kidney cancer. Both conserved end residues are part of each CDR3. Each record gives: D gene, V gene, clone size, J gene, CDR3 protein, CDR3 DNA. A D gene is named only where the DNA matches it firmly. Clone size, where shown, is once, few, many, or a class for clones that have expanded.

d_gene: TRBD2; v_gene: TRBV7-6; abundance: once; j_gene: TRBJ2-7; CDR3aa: CASSTGLDPYEQYF; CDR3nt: TGTGCCAGCAGCACGGGACTAGACCCCTACGAGCAGTACTTC
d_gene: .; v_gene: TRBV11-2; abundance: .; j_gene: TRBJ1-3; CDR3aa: CASSSMAGSRGNTIYF; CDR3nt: TGTGCCAGCAGCTCCATGGCGGGATCCAGAGGAAACACCATATATTTT
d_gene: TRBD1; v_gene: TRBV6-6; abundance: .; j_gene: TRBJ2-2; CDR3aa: CASTDRVYTGELFF; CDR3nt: TGTGCCAGCACGGACAGGGTATACACCGGGGAGCTGTTTTTT
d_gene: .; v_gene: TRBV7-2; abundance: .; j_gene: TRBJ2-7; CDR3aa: CASSLSGWGSYEQYF; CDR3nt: TGTGCCAGCAGCTTGTCAGGGTGGGGGTCCTACGAGCAGTACTTC
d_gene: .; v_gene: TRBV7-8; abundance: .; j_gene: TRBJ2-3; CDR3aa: CASGEDTDTQYF; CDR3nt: TGTGCATCGGGGGAGGACACAGATACGCAGTATTTT
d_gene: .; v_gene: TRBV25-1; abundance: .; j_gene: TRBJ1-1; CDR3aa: CASSEYGVNTEAFF; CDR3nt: TGTGCCAGCAGTGAATATGGGGTCAACACTGAAGCCTTCTTT
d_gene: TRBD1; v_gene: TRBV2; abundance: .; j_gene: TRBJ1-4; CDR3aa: CASSETGDSATNEKLFF; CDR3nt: TGTGCCAGCAGTGAAACAGGGGATTCTGCGACTAATGAAAAACTGTTTTTT
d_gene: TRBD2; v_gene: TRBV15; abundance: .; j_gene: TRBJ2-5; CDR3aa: CATSRGEREVSLETQYF; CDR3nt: TGTGCCACCAGCCGGGGGGAGCGGGAGGTTTCTCTCGAGACCCAGTACTTC
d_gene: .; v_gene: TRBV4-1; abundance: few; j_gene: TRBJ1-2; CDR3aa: CASSQWDLGYGYTF; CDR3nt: TGCGCCAGCAGCCAATGGGATTTGGGGTATGGCTACACCTTC
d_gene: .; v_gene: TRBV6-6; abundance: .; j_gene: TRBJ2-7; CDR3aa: CASRTGIGEQYF; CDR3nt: TGTGCCAGCAGGACAGGAATAGGCGAGCAGTACTTC
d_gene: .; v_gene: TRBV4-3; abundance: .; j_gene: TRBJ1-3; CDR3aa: CASSQAPNLGTSSGNTIYF; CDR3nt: TGCGCCAGCAGCCAAGCTCCCAACCTAGGGACGAGCTCTGGAAACACCATATATTTT
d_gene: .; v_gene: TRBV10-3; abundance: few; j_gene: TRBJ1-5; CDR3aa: CAISESTGNQPQHF; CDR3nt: TGTGCCATCAGTGAGTCTACGGGGAATCAGCCCCAGCATTTT
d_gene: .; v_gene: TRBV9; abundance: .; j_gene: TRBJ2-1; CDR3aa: CASSASPGRLYNEQFF; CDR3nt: TGTGCCAGCAGCGCCTCTCCGGGACGTCTATACAATGAGCAGTTCTTC
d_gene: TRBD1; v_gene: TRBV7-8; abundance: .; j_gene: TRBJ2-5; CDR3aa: CASSHRTGVGETQYF; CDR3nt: TGTGCCAGCAGCCATAGGACAGGGGTTGGGGAGACCCAGTACTTC
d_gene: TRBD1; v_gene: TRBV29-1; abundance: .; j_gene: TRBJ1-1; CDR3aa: CSPLGQGSTEAFF; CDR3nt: TGCAGCCCCTTGGGACAGGGGTCCACTGAAGCTTTCTTT
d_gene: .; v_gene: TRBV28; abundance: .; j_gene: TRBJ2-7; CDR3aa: CASAPGQLYGQNF; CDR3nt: TGTGCCAGCGCTCCGGGACAACTTTACGGGCAAAACTTC
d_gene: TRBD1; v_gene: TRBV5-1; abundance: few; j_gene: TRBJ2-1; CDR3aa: CASSPQGYNEQFF; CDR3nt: TGCGCCAGCAGCCCACAGGGGTACAATGAGCAGTTCTTC
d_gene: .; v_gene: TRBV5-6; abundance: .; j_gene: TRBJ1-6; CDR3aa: CASSLQGWGYNSPLHF; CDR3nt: TGTGCCAGCAGCTTGCAGGGCTGGGGTTATAATTCACCCCTCCACTTT
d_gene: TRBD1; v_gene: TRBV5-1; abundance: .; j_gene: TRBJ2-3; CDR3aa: CASSFYGRTGGTDTQYF; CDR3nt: TGCGCCAGCAGCTTCTACGGCAGGACAGGGGGCACAGATACGCAGTATTTT
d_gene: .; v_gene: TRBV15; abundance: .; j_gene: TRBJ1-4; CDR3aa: CATSRDLVATNEKLFF; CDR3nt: TGTGCCACCAGCAGAGATCTAGTTGCAACTAATGAAAAACTGTTTTTT
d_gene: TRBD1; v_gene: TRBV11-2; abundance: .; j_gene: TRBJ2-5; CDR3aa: CASSVDRWQETQYF; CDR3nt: TGTGCCAGCAGCGTGGACAGGTGGCAAGAGACCCAGTACTTC
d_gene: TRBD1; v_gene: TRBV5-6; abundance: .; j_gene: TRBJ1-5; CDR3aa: CASSRGTGGYQPQHF; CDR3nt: TGTGCCAGCAGCAGAGGGACAGGGGGCTATCAGCCCCAGCATTTT
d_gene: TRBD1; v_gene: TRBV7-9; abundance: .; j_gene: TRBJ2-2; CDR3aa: CAPRTGQGTGELFF; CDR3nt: TGTGCCCCGAGGACAGGGCAAGGCACCGGGGAGCTGTTTTTT
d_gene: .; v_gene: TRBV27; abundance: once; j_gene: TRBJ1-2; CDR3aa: CASRPTSAYGYTF; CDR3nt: TGTGCCAGCAGACCTACATCCGCTTATGGCTACACCTTC
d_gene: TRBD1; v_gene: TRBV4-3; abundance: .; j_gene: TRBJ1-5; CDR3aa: CASSQEYGTGVQPQHF; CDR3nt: TGCGCCAGCAGCCAAGAATATGGGACAGGGGTTCAGCCCCAGCATTTT
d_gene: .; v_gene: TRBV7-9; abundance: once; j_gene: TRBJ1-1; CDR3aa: CASSLGAVNTEAFF; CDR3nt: TGTGCCAGCAGCTTAGGGGCGGTGAACACTGAAGCTTTCTTT
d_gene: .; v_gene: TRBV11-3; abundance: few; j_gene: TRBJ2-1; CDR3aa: CASSLGGYNEQFF; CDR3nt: TGTGCCAGCAGCTTAGGAGGCTACAATGAGCAGTTCTTC
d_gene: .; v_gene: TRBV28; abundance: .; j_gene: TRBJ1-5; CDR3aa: CASSSRVGLGSNQPQHF; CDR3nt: TGTGCCAGCAGTTCCCGCGTAGGGCTGGGGAGCAATCAGCCCCAGCATTTT